The T cell receptor (beta chain) described here comes from a study of regulatory T cells in long-lasting Graves disease. The TCR beta library used iRepertoire HTBI primers with Arm-PCR amplification of CDR3. TCRdb used MiXCR to reprocess the multiplex PCR reads, holding one entry per CDR3 protein. The data show approximately 440,000 distinct CDR3 sequences, 20% to 30% seen once. As to time point: persistent/refractory GD, antithyroid drugs over 5 years with positive TRAb. The TCR library used RNA extracted from PBMCs. The receptor was isolated from a female donor with Graves disease. The sample was peripheral blood mononuclear cells (PBMCs), taken when the disease was refractory, from a patient treated with antithyroid drugs.

CDR3 in DNA: TGTGCCAGCAGTGATAGGTCAGACGAGCAGTACTTC. Its translation: CASSDRSDEQYF. This chain connects TRBV25-1 to TRBJ2-7; D remains ambiguous. The V end lost 3 bases, the J end lost 5 bases, and 8 bases lay between the germline ends. The CDR3 has 12 residues. Germline-derived CDR1 and CDR2 are MGHDK and SYGVNS.